One sample yielded the 6 T cell receptor beta chains listed below, sequenced in a study of a mutant IDH1 vaccine in newly diagnosed glioma. Time point denoted: week 47, end of study. Every single dose of the vaccine, 300 ug of mutant IDH1 20-mer peptide, came with topical imiquimod. These receptors are not linked to any known antigen. Profiling relied on immunoSEQ multiplex PCR, and the TCRdb table lists in-frame clones only, not all of them. The table records around 30,000 clones, roughly 89% of them present only once. The sample consisted of PBMCs, taken from a glioma patient whose treatment included an IDH1 peptide vaccine. The receptor set was obtained from a woman aged 30 to 39 with glioma.

The V gene is TRBV5-4, the J gene TRBJ2-7; D tentatively reads TRBD1 or TRBD2 (5 bases each). V was cut by 3 bases and J by 0 bases, with 13 bases left in between. The CDR3 has 15 residues. Germline V gene lookup returns CDR1 SGHNT and CDR2 YYREEE (reference sequence). CDR3 DNA: TGTGCCAGCAGCTACCGGGACCAAAGCTCCTACGAGCAGTACTTC. It codes for CASSYRDQSSYEQYF.

The rearrangement joins TRBV18 to TRBJ1-3, with unresolved D. Germline CDR1 is KGHSH and CDR2 is LQKENI. Trimming left V 2 bases short and J 6 bases short, with 8 bases between. The CDR3 spans 13 residues. In nucleotides, the CDR3 is TGTGCCAGCTCACCAGGGTCGGAAAACACCATATATTTT. Its protein is CASSPGSENTIYF.

V and J are TRBV6-1 and TRBJ2-7; 7 bases line up with TRBD2. Germline loops: CDR1 MNHNS, CDR2 SASEGT. The V gene end was trimmed by 1 base and the J gene end by 5 bases; junction bases not matched to a gene: 8. CDR3 length: 15 residues. The CDR3, as DNA: TGTGCCAGCAGTGAAGAGTTGGCGGGGGTCCACGAGCAGTACTTC. This gives the protein CASSEELAGVHEQYF.

The chain recombines TRBV6-1 with TRBJ1-5, with unresolved D. The CDR3 runs to 15 residues. The V and J ends lost 5 bases and 0 bases respectively, with 11 bases between them. The germline gives CDR1 MNHNS, CDR2 SASEGT. The CDR3 DNA follows: TGTGCCAGCAGTTCTGGCCAGAATAGCAATCAGCCCCAGCATTTT. It translates to CASSSGQNSNQPQHF.

V and J are TRBV30 and TRBJ2-7; D tentatively fits TRBD1 or TRBD2 (5 bases each). The germline V and J ends were trimmed by 2 bases and 3 bases, with 8 bases remaining between them. Germline CDR1 is GTSNPN and CDR2 is SVGIG (reference sequence). This CDR3 is 12 amino acids long. CDR3 in amino acids: CAWSSGGYEQYF. Written as DNA, the CDR3 is TGTGCCTGGAGTTCTGGGGGCTACGAGCAGTACTTC.

The V gene is TRBV7-9, the J gene TRBJ2-4, with 8 nucleotides matching TRBD1. The V gene end was trimmed by 4 bases and the J gene end by 6 bases; junction bases not matched to a gene: 8. The CDR3 has 15 residues. Germline CDR1 and CDR2: SEHNR and FQNEAQ (reference sequence). The CDR3 here is CASSSVTRGRNIQYF. For the CDR3, the DNA is TGTGCCAGCAGCTCGGTGACCAGGGGGCGAAACATTCAGTACTTC. The whole variable domain, filled in from reference TRBV7-9 and TRBJ2-4, reads DTGVSQNPRHKITKRGQNVTFRCDPISEHNRLYWYRQTLGQGPEFLTYFQNEAQLEKSRLLSDRFSAERPKGSFSTLEIQRTEQGDSAMYLCASSSVTRGRNIQYFGAGTRLSVL.